The present entry profiles one TCR beta chain with its context. This clone appeared once. It lacks a known antigen. No per-base quality is available; no much larger clone lies one base away. TCRB CDR3 regions were amplified from around 2.1 ug genomic DNA, or all available DNA if less, using the immunoSEQ assay. For multiplex PCR, 60 forward primers for TCR V beta segments and 13 reverse primers for J beta segments were used. Synthetic control templates were spiked into each sample at limiting dilution to estimate reads per starting template. Sequencing produced 87 bp reads on the Illumina HiSeq System. The paper's processing steps were these. PCR and sequencing errors were removed by merging closely related sequences with a nearest neighbor algorithm. The study used only tumor samples in which more than 100 unique TCRs were identified. Estimated TIL fraction divided T cell count from reads and spike-in coverage by input cells, assuming 6.4 pg DNA per diploid cell. TCR overlap was defined as the percentage of unique tumor TCR beta sequences that were also found in the peripheral blood of the same patient. This immuneACCESS table, as held by TCRdb, lists in-frame sequences with V and J called but not all clones. Of the missing ones, under half trace to an unresolved V gene in checked studies; the others have no known cause. Clonal size and the V and J genes are those of that table, whereas D and trimming came from the DNA. A total of about 2,600 clones appear in this sample, 85% of them only once. The ten largest clones take up about 10% of the sample.

The data were taken from a study of glioma-infiltrating T cells after dendritic cell vaccination (dated by TCRdb to the mid-2010s). About the full investigation: Of the 15 glioblastoma patients in the cohort, all drawn from Phase I and II dendritic cell vaccination trials, 9 were newly diagnosed and 6 had recurrent disease. Post-vaccination tumor was obtained from repeat resection after recurrence, and several pre/post tumor pairs were available. In glioblastoma patients vaccinated with dendritic cells, deep sequencing of TCR beta CDR3 regions served to measure tumor-infiltrating lymphocyte content and to compare repertoires between tumor and blood. Survival after dendritic cell vaccination was correlated with TCR sequencing metrics, such as TIL content and the overlap between tumor and blood repertoires.

The time point label for this specimen denotes: after dendritic cell vaccination, including at tumor progression/relapse. The vaccine consisted of monocyte-derived dendritic cells cultured approximately seven days with IL-4 and GM-CSF, then pulsed overnight with autologous tumor lysate. Selection of patients required sufficient residual fresh-frozen tumor tissue and over two years of available survival data. Between about 2002 and 2013, patients were given autologous tumor lysate-pulsed dendritic cell vaccination. Molecular status otherwise varied across the glioblastoma patients, but none of them carried an isocitrate dehydrogenase mutation. Each patient got three intradermal injections of the dendritic cell vaccine, spaced at biweekly intervals, in the arm below the axilla. Before DNA isolation, tumor specimens were washed free of blood and had necrotic areas removed, and H&E staining confirmed tumor content over 20%. The Qiagen DNeasy Blood extraction Kit was used to extract genomic DNA.

Paper-wide results and their limitations: The cohort was small and heterogeneous, and full blood and tumor sets were available for few patients, with initial-recurrent tumor pairs available for even fewer patients. The three-group TCR overlap response model was described as speculative and requiring prospective validation. Longer time to progression and overall survival after dendritic cell vaccination were predicted by higher estimated pretreatment TIL content. No direct relationship between TCR clonality and survival was found, suggesting that a diverse polyclonal response may matter.

V ends up 2 bases short and J 3 bases short, with an unmatched junction base count of 15. CDR1 and CDR2 were assigned from the germline V gene (reference sequence) as LNHNV and YYDKDF. Its CDR3 holds 19 amino acids, cysteine through phenylalanine. Only the CDR3 region is kept as DNA, spanning 57 bases read in frame from base 1. This clonotype was sampled from a human donor with glioblastoma. The specimen was tumor tissue, collected after dendritic cell vaccination. The chain is made from TRBV15 and TRBJ1-4, and TRBD1 aligns with 7 junction nucleotides. The CDR3 amino acid sequence is: CATSRLGQASARANEKLFF. The DNA sequence follows: TGTGCCACCAGCAGACTCGGACAGGCCAGCGCAAGAGCTAATGAAAAACTGTTTTTT.